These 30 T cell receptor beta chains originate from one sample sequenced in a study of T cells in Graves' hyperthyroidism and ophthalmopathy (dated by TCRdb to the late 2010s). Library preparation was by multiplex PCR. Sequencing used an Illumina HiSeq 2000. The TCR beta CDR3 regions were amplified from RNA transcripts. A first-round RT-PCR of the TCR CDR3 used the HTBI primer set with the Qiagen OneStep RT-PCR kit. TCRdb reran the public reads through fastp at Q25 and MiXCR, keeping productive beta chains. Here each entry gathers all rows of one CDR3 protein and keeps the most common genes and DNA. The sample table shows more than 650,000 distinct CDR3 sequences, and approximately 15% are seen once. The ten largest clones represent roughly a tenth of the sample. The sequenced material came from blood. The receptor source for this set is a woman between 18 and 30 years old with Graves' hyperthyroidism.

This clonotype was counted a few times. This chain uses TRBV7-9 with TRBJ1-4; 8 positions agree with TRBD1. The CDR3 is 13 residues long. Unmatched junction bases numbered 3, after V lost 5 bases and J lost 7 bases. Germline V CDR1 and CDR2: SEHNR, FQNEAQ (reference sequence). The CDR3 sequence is CASSGTGPEKLFF. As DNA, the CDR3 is TGTGCCAGCAGCGGGACAGGACCTGAAAAACTGTTTTTT.

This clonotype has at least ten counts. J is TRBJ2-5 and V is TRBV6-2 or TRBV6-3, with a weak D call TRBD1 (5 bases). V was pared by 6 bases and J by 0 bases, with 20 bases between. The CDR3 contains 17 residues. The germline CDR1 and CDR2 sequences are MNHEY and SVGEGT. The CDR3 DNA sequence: TGTGCCAGCAGCCAGGGCTACCTCAAGGCCCACCAAGAGACCCAGTACTTC. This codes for CASSQGYLKAHQETQYF.

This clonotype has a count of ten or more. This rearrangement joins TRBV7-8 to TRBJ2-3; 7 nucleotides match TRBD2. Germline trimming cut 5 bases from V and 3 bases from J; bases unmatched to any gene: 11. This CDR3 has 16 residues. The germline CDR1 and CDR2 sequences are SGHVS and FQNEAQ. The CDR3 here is CASSPRASGHTDTQYF. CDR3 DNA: TGTGCCAGCAGCCCCCGGGCTAGCGGACATACAGATACGCAGTATTTT.

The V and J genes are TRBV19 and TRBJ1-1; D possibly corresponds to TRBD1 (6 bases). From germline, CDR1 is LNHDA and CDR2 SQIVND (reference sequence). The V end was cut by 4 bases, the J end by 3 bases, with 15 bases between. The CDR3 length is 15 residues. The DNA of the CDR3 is TGTGCCAGTAGTACGGGGGCCTCTCGATACACTGAAGCTTTCTTT. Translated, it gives CASSTGASRYTEAFF.

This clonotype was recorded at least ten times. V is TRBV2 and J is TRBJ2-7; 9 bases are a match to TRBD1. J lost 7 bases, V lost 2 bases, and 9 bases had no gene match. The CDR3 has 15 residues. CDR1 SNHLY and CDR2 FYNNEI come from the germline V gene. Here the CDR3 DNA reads TGTGCCAGCAGTGAAAGGGAACAGGGGGCACGGGAGCAGTACTTC. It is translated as CASSEREQGAREQYF.

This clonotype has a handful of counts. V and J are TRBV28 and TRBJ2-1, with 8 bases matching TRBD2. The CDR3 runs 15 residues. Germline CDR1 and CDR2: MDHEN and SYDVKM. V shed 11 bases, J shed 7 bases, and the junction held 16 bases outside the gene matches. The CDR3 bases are TGTGCCGGTTCGATAGCGGGATTGGGTGGGAATGAGCAGTTCTTC. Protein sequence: CAGSIAGLGGNEQFF. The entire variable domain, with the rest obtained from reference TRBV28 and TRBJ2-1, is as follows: DVKVTQSSRYLVKRTGEKVFLECVQDMDHENMFWYRQDPGLGLRLIYFSYDVKMKEKGDIPEGYSVSREKKERFSLILESASTNQTSMYLCAGSIAGLGGNEQFFGPGTRLTVL.

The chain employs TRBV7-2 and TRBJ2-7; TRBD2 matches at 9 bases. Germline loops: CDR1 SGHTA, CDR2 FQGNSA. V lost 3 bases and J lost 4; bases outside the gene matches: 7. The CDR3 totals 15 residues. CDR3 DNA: TGTGCCAGCAGCTTGAGAGATAGCGGGAGTTACGAGCAGTACTTC. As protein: CASSLRDSGSYEQYF.

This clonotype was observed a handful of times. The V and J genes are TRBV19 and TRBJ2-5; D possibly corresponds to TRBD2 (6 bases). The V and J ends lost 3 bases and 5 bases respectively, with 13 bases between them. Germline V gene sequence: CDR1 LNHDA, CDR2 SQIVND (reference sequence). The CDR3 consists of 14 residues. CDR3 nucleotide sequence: TGTGCCAGTAGTATGGCAGGGAGGTCGGAGACCCAGTACTTC. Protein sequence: CASSMAGRSETQYF.

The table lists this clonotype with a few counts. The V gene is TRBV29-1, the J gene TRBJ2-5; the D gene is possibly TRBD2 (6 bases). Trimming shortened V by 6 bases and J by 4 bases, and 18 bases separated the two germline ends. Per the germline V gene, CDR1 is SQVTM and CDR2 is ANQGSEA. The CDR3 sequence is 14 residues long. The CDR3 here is CSVRTSPGAETQYF. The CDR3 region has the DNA TGCAGCGTGCGGACAAGCCCGGGAGCAGAGACCCAGTACTTC.

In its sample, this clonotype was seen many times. The CDR3 DNA follows: TGTGCCAGCTCCCCCGGACAGGGAAAGTACGAGCAGTACTTC. Residues: CASSPGQGKYEQYF. The chain combines TRBV18 with TRBJ2-7; TRBD1 matches at 8 bases. Germline V gene lookup returns CDR1 KGHSH and CDR2 LQKENI. CDR3 length: 14 residues. With V trimmed by 6 bases and J by 4 bases, 8 bases remained unmatched.

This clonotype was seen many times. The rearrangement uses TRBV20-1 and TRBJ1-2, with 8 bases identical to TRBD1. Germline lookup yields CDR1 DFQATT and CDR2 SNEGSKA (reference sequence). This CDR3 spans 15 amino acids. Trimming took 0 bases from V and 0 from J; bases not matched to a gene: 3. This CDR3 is CSARERGQANYGYTF. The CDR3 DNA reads TGCAGTGCTAGAGAGAGGGGACAGGCTAACTATGGCTACACCTTC.

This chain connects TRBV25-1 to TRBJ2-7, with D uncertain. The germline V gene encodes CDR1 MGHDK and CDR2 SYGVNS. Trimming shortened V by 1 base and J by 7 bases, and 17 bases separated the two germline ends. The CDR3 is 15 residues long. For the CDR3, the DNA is TGTGCCAGCAGTGAATCCAACAAGCCGTTGGTTGAGCAGTACTTC. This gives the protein CASSESNKPLVEQYF.

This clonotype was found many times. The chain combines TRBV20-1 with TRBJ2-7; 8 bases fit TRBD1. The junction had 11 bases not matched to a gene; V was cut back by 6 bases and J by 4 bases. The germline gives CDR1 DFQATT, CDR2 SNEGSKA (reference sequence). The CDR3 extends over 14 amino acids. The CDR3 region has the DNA TGCAGTGCAAAGAGGGTCAGGGGGCGGTACGAGCAGTACTTC. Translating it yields CSAKRVRGRYEQYF.

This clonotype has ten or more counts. The chain's CDR3 is CAWSVLRHTEAFF. CDR3 coding DNA: TGTGCCTGGAGTGTACTCCGCCACACTGAAGCTTTCTTT. This chain joins TRBV30 and TRBJ1-1; D unresolved. Germline CDR1 GTSNPN, CDR2 SVGIG (reference sequence). With 0 bases removed from V and 3 bases from J, the gap between germline ends came to 8 bases. The CDR3 consists of 13 residues.

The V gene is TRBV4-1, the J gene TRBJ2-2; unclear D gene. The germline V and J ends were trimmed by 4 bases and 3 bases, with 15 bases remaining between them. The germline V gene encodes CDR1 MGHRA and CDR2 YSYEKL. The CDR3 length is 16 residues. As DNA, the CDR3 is TGCGCCAGCAGCCTATTTGGCCCCGGCGACACCGGGGAGCTGTTTTTT. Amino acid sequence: CASSLFGPGDTGELFF.

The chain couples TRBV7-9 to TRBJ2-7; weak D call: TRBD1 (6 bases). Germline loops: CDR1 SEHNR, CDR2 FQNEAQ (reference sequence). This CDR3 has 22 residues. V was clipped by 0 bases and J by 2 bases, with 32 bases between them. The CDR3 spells CASSLASDSNLLAPTNPYEQYF. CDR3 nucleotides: TGTGCCAGCAGCTTAGCGTCGGACAGCAACCTTCTAGCCCCAACAAATCCCTACGAGCAGTACTTC. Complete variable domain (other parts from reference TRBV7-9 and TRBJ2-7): DTGVSQNPRHKITKRGQNVTFRCDPISEHNRLYWYRQTLGQGPEFLTYFQNEAQLEKSRLLSDRFSAERPKGSFSTLEIQRTEQGDSAMYLCASSLASDSNLLAPTNPYEQYFGPGTRLTVT.

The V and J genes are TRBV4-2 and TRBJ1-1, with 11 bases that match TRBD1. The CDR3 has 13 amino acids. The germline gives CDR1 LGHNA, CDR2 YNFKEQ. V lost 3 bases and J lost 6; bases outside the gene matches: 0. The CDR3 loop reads CASSQDRGPEAFF. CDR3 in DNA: TGTGCCAGCAGCCAGGACAGGGGGCCTGAAGCTTTCTTT.

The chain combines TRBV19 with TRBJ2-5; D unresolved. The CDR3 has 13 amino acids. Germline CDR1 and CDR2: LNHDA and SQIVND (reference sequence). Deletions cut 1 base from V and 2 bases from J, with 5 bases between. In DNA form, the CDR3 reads TGTGCCAGTAGTATAGTCCCGCAAGAGACCCAGTACTTC. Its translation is CASSIVPQETQYF.

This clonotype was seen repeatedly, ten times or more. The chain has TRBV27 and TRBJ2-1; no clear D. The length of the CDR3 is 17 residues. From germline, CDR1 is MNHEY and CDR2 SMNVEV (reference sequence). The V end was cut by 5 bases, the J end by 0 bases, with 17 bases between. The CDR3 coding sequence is TGTGCCAGCAGTGCCTGGGAAGCGTTGAGCTCCTACAATGAGCAGTTCTTC. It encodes CASSAWEALSSYNEQFF.

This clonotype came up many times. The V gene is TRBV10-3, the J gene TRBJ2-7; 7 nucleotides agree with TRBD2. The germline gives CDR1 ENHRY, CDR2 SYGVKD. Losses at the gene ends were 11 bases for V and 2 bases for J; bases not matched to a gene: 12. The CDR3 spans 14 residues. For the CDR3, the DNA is TGTGCCGTCAAGCGGGAAACAACGACCTACGAGCAGTACTTC. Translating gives CAVKRETTTYEQYF.

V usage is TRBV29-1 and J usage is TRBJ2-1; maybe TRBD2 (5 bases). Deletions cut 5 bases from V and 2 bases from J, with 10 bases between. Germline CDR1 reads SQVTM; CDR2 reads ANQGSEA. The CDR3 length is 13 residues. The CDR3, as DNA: TGCAGCGTTCGTGGGAGCGCCTACAATGAGCAGTTCTTC. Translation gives CSVRGSAYNEQFF.

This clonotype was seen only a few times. This CDR3 is CATSLIKISAGDFDEQYF. The CDR3 bases are TGTGCCACCAGCCTCATAAAAATAAGCGCAGGGGACTTTGACGAGCAGTACTTC. This sequence joins TRBV15 and TRBJ2-7; D might be TRBD1 or TRBD2, each matching 6 bases. Trimming took off 5 bases at V and 5 bases at J, with 28 bases between the two ends. Germline-derived CDR1 and CDR2 are LNHNV and YYDKDF (reference sequence). The CDR3 is 18 residues long.

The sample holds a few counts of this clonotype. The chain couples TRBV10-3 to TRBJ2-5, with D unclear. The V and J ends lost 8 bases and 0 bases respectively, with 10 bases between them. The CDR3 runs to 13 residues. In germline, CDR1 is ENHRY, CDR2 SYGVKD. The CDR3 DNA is TGTGCCATCGGTGGGCCTTACCAAGAGACCCAGTACTTC. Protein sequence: CAIGGPYQETQYF.

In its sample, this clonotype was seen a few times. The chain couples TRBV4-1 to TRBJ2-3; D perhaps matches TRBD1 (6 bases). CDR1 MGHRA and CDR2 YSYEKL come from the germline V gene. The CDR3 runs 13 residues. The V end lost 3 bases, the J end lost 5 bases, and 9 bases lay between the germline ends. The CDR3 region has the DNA TGCGCCAGCAGCCAGACAGGTGAAGATACGCAGTATTTT. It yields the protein CASSQTGEDTQYF.

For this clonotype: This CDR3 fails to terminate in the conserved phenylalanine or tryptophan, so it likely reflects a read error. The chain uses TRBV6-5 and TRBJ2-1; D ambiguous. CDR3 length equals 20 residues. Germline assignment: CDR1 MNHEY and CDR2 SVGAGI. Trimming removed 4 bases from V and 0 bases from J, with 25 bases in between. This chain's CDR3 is CASSSRPIQPRLGSYNEQFL. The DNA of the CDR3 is TGTGCCAGCAGTTCTCGACCTATCCAACCCCGCCTTGGCTCCTACAATGAGCAGTTCCTC.

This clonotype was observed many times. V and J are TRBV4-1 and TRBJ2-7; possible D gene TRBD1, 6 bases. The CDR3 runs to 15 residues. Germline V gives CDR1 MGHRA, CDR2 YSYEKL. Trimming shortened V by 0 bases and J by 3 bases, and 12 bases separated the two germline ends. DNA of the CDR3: TGCGCCAGCAGCCAAGAAGGTCAGGGGTACTACGAGCAGTACTTC. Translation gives CASSQEGQGYYEQYF.

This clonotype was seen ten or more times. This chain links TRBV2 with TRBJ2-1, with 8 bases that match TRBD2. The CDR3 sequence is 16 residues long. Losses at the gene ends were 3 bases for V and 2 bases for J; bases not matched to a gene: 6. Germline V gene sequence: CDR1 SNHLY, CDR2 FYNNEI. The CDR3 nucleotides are TGTGCCAGCAGTGATCCACTAGCGGAGACCTACAATGAGCAGTTCTTC. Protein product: CASSDPLAETYNEQFF.

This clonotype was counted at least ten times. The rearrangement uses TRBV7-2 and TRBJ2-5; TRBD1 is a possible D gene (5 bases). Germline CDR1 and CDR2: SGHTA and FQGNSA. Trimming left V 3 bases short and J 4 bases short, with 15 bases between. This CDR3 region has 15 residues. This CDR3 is CASSLAAIRGETQYF. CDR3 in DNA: TGTGCCAGCAGCTTGGCCGCGATAAGGGGAGAGACCCAGTACTTC.

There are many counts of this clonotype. CDR3 in amino acids: CASSLEGDWYNEQFF. The CDR3 bases are TGTGCCAGCAGCTTGGAGGGGGACTGGTACAATGAGCAGTTCTTC. This chain uses TRBV11-3 with TRBJ2-1, with D perhaps given as TRBD1 or TRBD2 (6 bases each). V shed 3 bases and J shed 4 bases, with 13 bases lying between them. This CDR3 region has 15 residues. The germline V gene encodes CDR1 SGHNT and CDR2 YENEEA. Looking up the rest from reference TRBV11-3 and TRBJ2-1 gives the full variable domain: EAGVVQSPRYKIIEKKQPVAFWCNPISGHNTLYWYLQNLGQGPELLIRYENEEAVDDSQLPKDRFSAERLKGVDSTLKIQPAELGDSAVYLCASSLEGDWYNEQFFGPGTRLTVL.

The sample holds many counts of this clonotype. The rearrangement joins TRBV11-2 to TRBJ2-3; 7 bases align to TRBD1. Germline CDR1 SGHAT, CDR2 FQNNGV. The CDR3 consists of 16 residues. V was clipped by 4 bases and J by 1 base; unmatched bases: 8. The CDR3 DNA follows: TGTGCCAGCAGCTCCATAGACAGGGCGCGCACAGATACGCAGTATTTT. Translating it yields CASSSIDRARTDTQYF. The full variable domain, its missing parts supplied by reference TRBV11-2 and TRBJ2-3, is EAGVAQSPRYKIIEKRQSVAFWCNPISGHATLYWYQQILGQGPKLLIQFQNNGVVDDSQLPKDRFSAERLKGVDSTLKIQPAKLEDSAVYLCASSSIDRARTDTQYFGPGTRLTVL.